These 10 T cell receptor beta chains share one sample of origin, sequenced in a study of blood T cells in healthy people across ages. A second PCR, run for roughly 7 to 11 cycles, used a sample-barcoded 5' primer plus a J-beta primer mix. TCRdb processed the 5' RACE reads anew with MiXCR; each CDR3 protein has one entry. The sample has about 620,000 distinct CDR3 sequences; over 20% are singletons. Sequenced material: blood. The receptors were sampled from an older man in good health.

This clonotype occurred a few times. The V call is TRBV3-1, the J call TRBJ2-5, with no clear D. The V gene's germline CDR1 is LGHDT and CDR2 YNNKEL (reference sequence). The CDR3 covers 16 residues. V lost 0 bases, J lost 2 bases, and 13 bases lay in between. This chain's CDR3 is CASSQDPSPRQETQYF. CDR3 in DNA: TGTGCCAGCAGCCAAGATCCAAGTCCGAGGCAAGAGACCCAGTACTTC.

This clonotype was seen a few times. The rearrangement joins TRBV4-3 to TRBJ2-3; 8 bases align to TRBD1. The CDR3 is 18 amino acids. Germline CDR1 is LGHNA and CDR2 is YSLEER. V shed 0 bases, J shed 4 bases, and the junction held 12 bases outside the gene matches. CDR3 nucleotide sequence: TGCGCCAGCAGCCAAGAGGGCGCCCGGACAGGGTCCCCAGATACGCAGTATTTT. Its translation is CASSQEGARTGSPDTQYF.

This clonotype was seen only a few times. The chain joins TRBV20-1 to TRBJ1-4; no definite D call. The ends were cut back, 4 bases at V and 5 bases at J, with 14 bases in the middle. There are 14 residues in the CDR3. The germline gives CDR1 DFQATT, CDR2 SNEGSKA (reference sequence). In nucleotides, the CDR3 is TGCAGTGCTATCTCCCGGCCTGGGAATGAAAAACTGTTTTTT. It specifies CSAISRPGNEKLFF.

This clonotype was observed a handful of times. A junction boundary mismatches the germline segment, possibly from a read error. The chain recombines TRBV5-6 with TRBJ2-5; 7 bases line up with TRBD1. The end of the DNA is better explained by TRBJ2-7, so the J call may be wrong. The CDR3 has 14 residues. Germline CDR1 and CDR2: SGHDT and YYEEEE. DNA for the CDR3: TGTGTCAGCAGTTCGACGACAGGGTACTACGAGCAGTACTTC. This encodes CVSSSTTGYYEQYF.

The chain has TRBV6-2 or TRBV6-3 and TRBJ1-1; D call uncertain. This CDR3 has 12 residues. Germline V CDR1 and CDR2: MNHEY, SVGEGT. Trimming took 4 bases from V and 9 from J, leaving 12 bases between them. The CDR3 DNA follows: TGTGCCAGCAGTTTTTCCGTTATTAAAGCTTTCTTT. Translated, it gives CASSFSVIKAFF.

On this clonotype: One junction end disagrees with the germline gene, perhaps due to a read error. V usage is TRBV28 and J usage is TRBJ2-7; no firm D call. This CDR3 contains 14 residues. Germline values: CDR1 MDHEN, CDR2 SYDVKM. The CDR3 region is CSTGRPPSSYEQYF. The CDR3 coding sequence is TGCTCTACCGGGCGGCCACCTAGCTCCTACGAGCAGTACTTC.

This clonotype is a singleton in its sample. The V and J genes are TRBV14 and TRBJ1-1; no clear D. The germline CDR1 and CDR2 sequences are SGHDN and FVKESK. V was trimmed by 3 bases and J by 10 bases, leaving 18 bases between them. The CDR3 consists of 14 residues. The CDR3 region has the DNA TGTGCCAGCAGCCAGGCCGGGGAGCTTACCAGAGCTTTCTTT. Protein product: CASSQAGELTRAFF.

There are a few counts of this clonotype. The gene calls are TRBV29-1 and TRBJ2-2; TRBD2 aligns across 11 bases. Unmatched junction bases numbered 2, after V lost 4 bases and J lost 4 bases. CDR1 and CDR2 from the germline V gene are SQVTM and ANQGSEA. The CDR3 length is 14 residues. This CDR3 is CSVGSGRGTGELFF. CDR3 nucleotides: TGCAGCGTTGGTAGCGGGAGGGGCACCGGGGAGCTGTTTTTT.

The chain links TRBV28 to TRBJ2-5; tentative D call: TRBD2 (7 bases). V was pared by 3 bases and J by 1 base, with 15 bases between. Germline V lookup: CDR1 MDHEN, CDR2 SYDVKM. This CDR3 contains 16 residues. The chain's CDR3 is CASSFQSGGVQETQYF. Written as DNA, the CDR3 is TGTGCCAGCAGTTTCCAGTCGGGGGGCGTCCAAGAGACCCAGTACTTC.

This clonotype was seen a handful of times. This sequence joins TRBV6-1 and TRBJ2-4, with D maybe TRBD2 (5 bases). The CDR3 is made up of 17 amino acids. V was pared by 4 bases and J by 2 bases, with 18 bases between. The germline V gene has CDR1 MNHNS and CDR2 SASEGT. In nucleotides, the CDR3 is TGTGCCAGCAGTGGTACCACCCCAGGCGGGTCCAAAAACATTCAGTACTTC. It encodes CASSGTTPGGSKNIQYF.